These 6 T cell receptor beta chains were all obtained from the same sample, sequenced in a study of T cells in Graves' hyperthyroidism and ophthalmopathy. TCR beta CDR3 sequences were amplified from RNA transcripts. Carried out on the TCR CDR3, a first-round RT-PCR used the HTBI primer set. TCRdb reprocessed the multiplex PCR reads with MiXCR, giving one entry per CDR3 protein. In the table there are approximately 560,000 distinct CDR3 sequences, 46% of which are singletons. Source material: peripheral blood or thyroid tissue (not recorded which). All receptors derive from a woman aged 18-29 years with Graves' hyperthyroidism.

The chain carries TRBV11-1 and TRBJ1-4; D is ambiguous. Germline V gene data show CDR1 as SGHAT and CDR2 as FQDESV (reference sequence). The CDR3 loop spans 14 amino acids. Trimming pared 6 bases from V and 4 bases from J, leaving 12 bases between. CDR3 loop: CASSLTLLNEKLFF. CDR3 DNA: TGTGCCAGCAGTTTAACATTACTTAATGAAAAACTGTTTTTT. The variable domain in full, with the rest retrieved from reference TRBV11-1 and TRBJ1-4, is EAEVAQSPRYKITEKSQAVAFWCDPISGHATLYWYRQILGQGPELLVQFQDESVVDDSQLPKDRFSAERLKGVDSTLKIQPAELGDSAMYLCASSLTLLNEKLFFGSGTQLSVL.

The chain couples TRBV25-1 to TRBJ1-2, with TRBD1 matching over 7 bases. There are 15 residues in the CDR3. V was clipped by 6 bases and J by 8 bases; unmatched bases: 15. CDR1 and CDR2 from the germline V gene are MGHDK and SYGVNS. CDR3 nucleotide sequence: TGTGCCAGCAGCCCCAATCCAGGGGGTATTATCGGCTACACCTTC. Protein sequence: CASSPNPGGIIGYTF.

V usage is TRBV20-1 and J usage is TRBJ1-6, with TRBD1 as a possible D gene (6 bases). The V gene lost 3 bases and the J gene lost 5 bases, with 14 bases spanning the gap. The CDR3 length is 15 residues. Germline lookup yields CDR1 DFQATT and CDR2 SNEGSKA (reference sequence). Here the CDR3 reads CSASAGAMDNSPLHF. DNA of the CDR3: TGCAGTGCTAGTGCGGGGGCGATGGATAATTCACCCCTCCACTTT.

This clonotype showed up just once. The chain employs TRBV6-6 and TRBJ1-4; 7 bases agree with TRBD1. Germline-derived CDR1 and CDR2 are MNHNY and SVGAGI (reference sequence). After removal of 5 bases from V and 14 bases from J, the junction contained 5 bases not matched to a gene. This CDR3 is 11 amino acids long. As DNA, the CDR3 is TGTGCCAGCAGTGACAGGGAAAGTCTGTTTTTT. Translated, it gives CASSDRESLFF.

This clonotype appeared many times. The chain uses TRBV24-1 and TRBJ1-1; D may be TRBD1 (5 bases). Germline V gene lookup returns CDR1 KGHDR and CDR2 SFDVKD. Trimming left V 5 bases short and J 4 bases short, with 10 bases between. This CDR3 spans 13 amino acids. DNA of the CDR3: TGTGCCACCAGTGGATCCGGGGGCACTGAAGCTTTCTTT. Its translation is CATSGSGGTEAFF.

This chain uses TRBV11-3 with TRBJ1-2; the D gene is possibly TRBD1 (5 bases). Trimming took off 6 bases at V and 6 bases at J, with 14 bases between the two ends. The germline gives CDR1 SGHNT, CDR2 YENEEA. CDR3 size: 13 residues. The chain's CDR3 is CASRTTGSHGYTF. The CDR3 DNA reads TGTGCCAGCAGAACCACAGGATCGCATGGCTACACCTTC.